This T cell receptor beta chain comes out of a study of human T cells and chemical hapten exposure. Background on the study: Minor pooled library volume differences mainly drove per-sample TCR yield variation. Study-level points and caveats: There was no change with DPC sensitization in TCRs above 1 in 1000 frequency.

This clonotype was detected ten times or more. What it binds is unknown. Time point noted: healthy volunteer bleed at 6 weeks. Unseparated into fractions, whole blood served as the source from which total RNA was extracted. TCRdb reanalysed the RACE reads using MiXCR and keeps one entry per CDR3 protein. The table shows 75,000 to 80,000 distinct CDR3 sequences, with about 8.6% occurring only once. The CDR3 is 15 residues long. With 1 base removed from V and 2 bases from J, the gap between germline ends came to 11 bases. The V gene's germline CDR1 is LGHNA and CDR2 YSLEER. This TCR was recovered from a female donor in good health. Some clones in this sample may be carry-over from other donors' samples. Material for sequencing was whole blood. The chain couples TRBV4-3 to TRBJ1-2; D possibly corresponds to TRBD1 (5 bases). CDR3 protein: CASSQVFRENYGYTF. Written as DNA, the CDR3 is TGCGCCAGCAGCCAAGTCTTCAGGGAGAACTATGGCTACACCTTC.